Here is one T cell receptor (beta chain) with its context. This specimen belongs to a study of blood T cell repertoires in COVID-19. Study overall: Sites across the United States, Italy and Spain contributed samples from acute and convalescent COVID-19. T cells, B-cell-depleted T cells, or PBMCs supplied cDNA or gDNA.

Original data processing: From reference gene primer amplification, estimates of nucleated cell counts were derived. Here immunoSEQ multiplex PCR was the method, and the copy in TCRdb shows in-frame clones only, minus some. The DNA gave D and trimming, while V, J and clone size come from that table. The table shows some 460,000 clones, with about 89% occurring only once. This clonotype was obtained from a woman aged 25 to 39 with acute or convalescent COVID-19. Sequencing input: peripheral blood.

Written as DNA, the CDR3 is TGTGCCAGCAGTTTATGGGTAAAAGGAGGTGAAAAACTGTTTTTT. Translation gives CASSLWVKGGEKLFF. The V and J genes are TRBV28 and TRBJ1-4; D gene ambiguous. This CDR3 region has 15 residues. Looked up from germline, CDR1 is MDHEN and CDR2 is SYDVKM. Trimming left V 0 bases short and J 7 bases short, with 12 bases between.